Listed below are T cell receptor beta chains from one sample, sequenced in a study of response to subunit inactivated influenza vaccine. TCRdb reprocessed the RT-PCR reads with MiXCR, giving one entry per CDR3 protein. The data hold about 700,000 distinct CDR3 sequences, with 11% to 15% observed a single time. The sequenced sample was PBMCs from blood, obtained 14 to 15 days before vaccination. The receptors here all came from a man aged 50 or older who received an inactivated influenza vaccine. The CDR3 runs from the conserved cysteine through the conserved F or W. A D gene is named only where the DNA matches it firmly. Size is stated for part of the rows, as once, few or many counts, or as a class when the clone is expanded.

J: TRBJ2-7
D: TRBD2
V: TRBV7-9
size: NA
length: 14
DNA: TGTGCCAGCAGCCCGACTAGCGCCTCCTACGACCAGTACTTC
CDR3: CASSPTSASYDQYF

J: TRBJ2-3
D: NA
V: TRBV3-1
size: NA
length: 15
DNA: TGTGCCAGCAGCCAAGTGAGGGCTCAGGCAGATACGCAGTATTTT
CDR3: CASSQVRAQADTQYF

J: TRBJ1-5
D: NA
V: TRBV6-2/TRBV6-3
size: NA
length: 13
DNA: TGTGCCGGCTCGAAGGGCGAAAATCAGCCCCAGCATTTT
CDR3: CAGSKGENQPQHF

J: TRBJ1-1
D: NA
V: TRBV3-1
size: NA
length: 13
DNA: TGTGCCAGCCGCAGGGGCATGAACACTGAAGCTTTCTTT
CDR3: CASRRGMNTEAFF

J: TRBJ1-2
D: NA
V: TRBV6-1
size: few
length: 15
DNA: TGTGCCAGCAGTGAATTTGAAGGGGACGAGGTTGGCTACACCTTC
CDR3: CASSEFEGDEVGYTF

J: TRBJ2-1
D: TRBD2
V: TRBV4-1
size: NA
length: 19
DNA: TGCGCCAGCAGCCAAGATTGGGCTAGCGGCCTGGGAGGCTACAATGAGCAGTTCTTC
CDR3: CASSQDWASGLGGYNEQFF

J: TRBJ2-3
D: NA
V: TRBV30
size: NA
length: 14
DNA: TGTGCCTGGAGTATTGGCGGGGCCGCAGATACGCAGTATTTT
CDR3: CAWSIGGAADTQYF

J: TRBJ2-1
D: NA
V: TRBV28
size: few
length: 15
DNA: TGTGCCAGCAGTTTTGCGGCTAGCCCATACAATGAGCAGTTCTTC
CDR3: CASSFAASPYNEQFF

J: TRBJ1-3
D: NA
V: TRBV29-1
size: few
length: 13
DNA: TGCAGCTACGGTGGGGGGACTGGAAACACCATATATTTT
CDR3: CSYGGGTGNTIYF

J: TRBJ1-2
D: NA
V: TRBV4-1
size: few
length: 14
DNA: TGCGCCAGCAGCCCCGGTGGGCTTAACTATGGCTACACCTTC
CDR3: CASSPGGLNYGYTF

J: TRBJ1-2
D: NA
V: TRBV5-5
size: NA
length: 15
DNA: TGTGCCAGCAGCTCGGACCTGGCAGGGATGTATGGCTACACCTTC
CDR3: CASSSDLAGMYGYTF

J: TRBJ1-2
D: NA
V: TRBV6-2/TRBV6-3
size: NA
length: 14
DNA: TGTGCCAGCAGCCTGGACGGTCCTAACTATGGCTACACCTTC
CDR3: CASSLDGPNYGYTF

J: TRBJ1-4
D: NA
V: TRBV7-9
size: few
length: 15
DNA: TGTGCCAGCAGCTTAGTGCTCGGGATTAGTGAAAAACTGTTTTTT
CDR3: CASSLVLGISEKLFF

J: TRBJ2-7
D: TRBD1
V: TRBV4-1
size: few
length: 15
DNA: TGCGCCAGCAGCCAGCCGGGACAGGGCTCGGAAGAGCAGTACTTC
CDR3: CASSQPGQGSEEQYF

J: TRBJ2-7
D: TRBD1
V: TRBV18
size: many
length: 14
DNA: TGTGCCAGCAGCCCGAGGACAGGCACCTACGAGCAGTACTTC
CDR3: CASSPRTGTYEQYF

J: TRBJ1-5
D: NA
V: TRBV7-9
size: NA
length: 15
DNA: TGTGCCAGCAGCTCAAACAGGGTATACAATCAGCCCCAGCATTTT
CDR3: CASSSNRVYNQPQHF

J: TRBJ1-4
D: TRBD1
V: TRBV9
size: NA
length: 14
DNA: TGTGCCAGCAGCGTAGGACAGGGGGGCGAAAAACTGTTTTTT
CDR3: CASSVGQGGEKLFF

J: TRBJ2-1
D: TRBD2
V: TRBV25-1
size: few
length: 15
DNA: TGTGCCAGCAACCTAGGGACTAGCCGATACAATGAGCAGTTCTTC
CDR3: CASNLGTSRYNEQFF

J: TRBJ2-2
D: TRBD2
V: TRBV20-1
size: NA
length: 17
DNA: TGCAGTGCTAGTTCTCCGAGGACTAGCGGGGGTACCGGGGAGCTGTTTTTT
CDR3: CSASSPRTSGGTGELFF

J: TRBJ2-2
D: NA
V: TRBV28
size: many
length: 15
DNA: TGTGCCAGCAGTGTCACCGGGCTAAACACCGGGGAGCTGTTTTTT
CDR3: CASSVTGLNTGELFF